A selection of T cell receptor beta chains follows, all from one sample in a study of T cell responses to AZD1222 COVID-19 vaccine. The table came from immunoSEQ multiplex PCR; TCRdb's copy has only in-frame clones and leaves some out. The sample records roughly 150,000 clones, 90% being singletons. The sample consisted of peripheral blood, taken 28 days after the second AZD1222 dose. The receptor set was obtained from an adult who received the AZD1222 COVID-19 vaccine. Each CDR3 is given without its conserved first and last residue.

TRBV18,TRBJ2-4,ASSPPRGGLAKNIQY
TRBV10-3,TRBJ1-2,AISVGQGASGYT
TRBV27,TRBJ2-1,ASSFFGTSTRSSYNEQF
TRBV7-9,TRBJ1-2,ASSPSHYGYT
TRBV12-3/TRBV12-4,TRBJ2-4,ASSFGTENIQY
TRBV27,TRBJ1-2,ASSPVRQGHGYT
TRBV19,TRBJ2-5,ASSASGLAGGPGMETQY
TRBV18,TRBJ1-5,ASSPTDNQPQH
TRBV6-5,TRBJ2-2,ASEGQATPTGELF
TRBV27,TRBJ2-7,ASSYSGRGREQY
TRBV28,TRBJ1-6,ASSSNQGSPLH
TRBV6-4,TRBJ2-3,ASRAGTGGPDTQY
TRBV28,TRBJ1-2,ASRRGGSNYGYT
TRBV7-3,TRBJ2-1,ASSLLGARNNEQF
TRBV6-5,TRBJ2-3,ASMSNRGQADTQY
TRBV19,TRBJ1-3,ASRRDQDSGNTIY
TRBV19,TRBJ1-4,ASGIGGKGEKLF
TRBV28,TRBJ1-4,ASSGTGRGEKLF
TRBV24-1,TRBJ2-3,ATSGGFVTDTQY
TRBV6-2/TRBV6-3,TRBJ2-4,ASSYSSTRAKNIQY
TRBV4-2,TRBJ2-7,ASSQGKQDRGSYEQY
TRBV7-3,TRBJ2-2,ASSSRTGFAAGELF
TRBV19,TRBJ2-7,ASSRDSSYEQY
TRBV18,TRBJ1-5,ASSLFQGNNQPQH
TRBV2,TRBJ1-5,ASQRGRRQPQH
TRBV27,TRBJ1-6,ASRFSLVHNSPLH
TRBV29-1,TRBJ1-1,SVERRLNTEAF
TRBV28,TRBJ1-5,ASSLWLGEGQPQH
TRBV28,TRBJ1-5,ASSLHRDGNQPQH
TRBV2,TRBJ2-7,ASHPTDTSYEQY
TRBV19,TRBJ1-3,ASSTGRALSGNTIY
TRBV5-1,TRBJ2-7,ASSQRGNSYEQY
TRBV3-1/TRBV3-2,TRBJ1-6,ASSQTLRSMLYNSPLH
TRBV30,TRBJ2-7,AWSVLLVHEQY
TRBV18,TRBJ2-6,ASSPDLSGANVLT
TRBV7-9,TRBJ2-1,ASTPPGGSDNEQF
TRBV28,TRBJ1-2,ASSFSGDYYGYT
TRBV5-4,TRBJ2-7,ASSLYYEQY
TRBV5-4,TRBJ1-4,ASSLGDRGGYEKLF
TRBV6-6,TRBJ2-7,ASTPTDRYSYEQY
TRBV24-1,TRBJ2-5,ATRAVWETQY
TRBV28,TRBJ1-2,AISRGLNYGYT
TRBV5-1,TRBJ2-2,ASSLTPGGTTGELF
TRBV18,TRBJ1-6,ASSPDRGNNSPLH
TRBV2,TRBJ1-5,ASSETGEFQPQH
TRBV4-3,TRBJ1-1,ASGWTLNTEAF
TRBV28,TRBJ1-2,ASSLLQGERWGYT
TRBV6-5,TRBJ2-5,ASSYETGVGETQY
TRBV2,TRBJ1-3,ASSGAGPGNTIY
TRBV7-2,TRBJ2-3,ASSRGLVSTVSTDTQY
TRBV6-6,TRBJ1-5,ASSPPGPSNQPQH